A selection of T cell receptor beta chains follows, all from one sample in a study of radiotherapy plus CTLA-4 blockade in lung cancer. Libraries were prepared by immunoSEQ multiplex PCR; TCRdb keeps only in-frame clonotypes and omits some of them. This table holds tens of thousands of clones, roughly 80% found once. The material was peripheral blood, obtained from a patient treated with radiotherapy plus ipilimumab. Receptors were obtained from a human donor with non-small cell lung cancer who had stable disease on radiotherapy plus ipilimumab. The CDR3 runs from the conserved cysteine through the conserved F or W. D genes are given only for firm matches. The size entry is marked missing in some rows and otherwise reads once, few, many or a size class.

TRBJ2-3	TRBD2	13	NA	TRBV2	CASRGLAADTQYF	TGTGCCAGCCGAGGACTAGCAGCAGATACGCAGTATTTT
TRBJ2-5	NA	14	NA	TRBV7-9	CASSLGVAVRSQYF	TGTGCCAGCAGCTTAGGGGTAGCGGTTAGGTCCCAGTACTTC
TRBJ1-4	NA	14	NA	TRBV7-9	CASSPGGYIEKLFF	TGTGCCAGCAGCCCGGGGGGTTATATTGAAAAACTGTTTTTT
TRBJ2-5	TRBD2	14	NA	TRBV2	CASSLLAAQETQYF	TGTGCCAGCAGTCTTCTAGCGGCCCAAGAGACCCAGTACTTC
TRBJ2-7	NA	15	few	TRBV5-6	CASREGTAASVGQYF	TGTGCCAGCAGAGAGGGGACGGCCGCTTCGGTGGGGCAGTACTTC
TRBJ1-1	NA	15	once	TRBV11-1	CASSLDLGEDTEAFF	TGTGCCAGCAGCTTAGACTTGGGTGAGGACACTGAAGCTTTCTTT
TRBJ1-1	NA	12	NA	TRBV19	CASQGFVTEAFF	TGTGCCAGCCAGGGGTTTGTCACTGAAGCTTTCTTT
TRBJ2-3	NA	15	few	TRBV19	CASSMRGIDTDTQYF	TGTGCCAGTAGTATGAGAGGGATAGACACAGATACGCAGTATTTT
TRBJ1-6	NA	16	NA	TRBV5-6	CASSLIHSSYNSPLHF	TGTGCCAGCAGCTTGATTCATAGCTCCTATAATTCACCCCTCCACTTT
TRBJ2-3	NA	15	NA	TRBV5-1	CASSRTGLLEDTQYF	TGCGCCAGCAGTCGGACGGGACTCCTAGAAGATACGCAGTATTTT
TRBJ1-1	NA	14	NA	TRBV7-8	CASSLTGQNTEAFF	TGTGCCAGCAGCTTAACAGGGCAGAACACTGAAGCTTTCTTT
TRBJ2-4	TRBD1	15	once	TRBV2	CASLNRGLTKNIQYF	TGTGCCAGCTTAAACAGGGGGCTTACCAAAAACATTCAGTACTTC
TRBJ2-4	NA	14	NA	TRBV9	CASSVESRENIQYF	TGTGCCAGCAGCGTAGAAAGCAGGGAGAACATTCAGTACTTC
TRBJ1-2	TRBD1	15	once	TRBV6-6	CASSYGTAANYGYTF	TGTGCCAGCAGTTACGGGACAGCTGCGAACTATGGCTACACCTTC
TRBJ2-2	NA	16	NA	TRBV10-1	CASSESKTGKTGELFF	TGCGCCAGCAGTGAGTCGAAAACAGGGAAGACCGGGGAGCTGTTTTTT
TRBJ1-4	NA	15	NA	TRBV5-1	CASRKDPTTNEKLFF	TGCGCCAGCAGGAAGGACCCAACAACTAATGAAAAACTGTTTTTT
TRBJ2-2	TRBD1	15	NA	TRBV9	CASSVGQGVTGELFF	TGTGCCAGCAGCGTAGGGCAGGGGGTCACCGGGGAGCTGTTTTTT
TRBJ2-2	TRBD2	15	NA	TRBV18	CASSPAGTSGEELFF	TGTGCCAGCTCACCAGCCGGGACTAGCGGTGAGGAGCTGTTTTTT
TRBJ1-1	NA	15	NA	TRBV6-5	CASSTVGGRVAEAFF	TGTGCCAGCAGTACCGTAGGGGGGCGGGTGGCTGAAGCTTTCTTT
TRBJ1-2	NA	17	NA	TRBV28	CASSSLKTGRLNYGYTF	TGTGCCAGCAGTTCGTTGAAGACAGGCCGATTAAACTATGGCTACACCTTC
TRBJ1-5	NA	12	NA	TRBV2	CASRDSDQPQHF	TGTGCCAGCAGAGACAGTGATCAGCCCCAGCATTTT
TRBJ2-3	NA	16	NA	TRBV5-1	CASSLYTGVNTDTQYF	TGCGCCAGCAGCTTGTATACGGGAGTGAACACAGATACGCAGTATTTT
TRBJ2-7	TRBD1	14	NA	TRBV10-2	CASTAQGASYEQYF	TGCGCCAGCACTGCCCAGGGGGCGTCCTACGAGCAGTACTTC
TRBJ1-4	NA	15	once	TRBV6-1	CASSESLTGGEKLFF	TGTGCCAGCAGTGAATCCCTGACAGGCGGTGAAAAACTGTTTTTT
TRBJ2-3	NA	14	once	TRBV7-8	CASSLDVGRDTQYF	TGTGCCAGCAGCTTAGACGTGGGCCGGGATACGCAGTATTTT
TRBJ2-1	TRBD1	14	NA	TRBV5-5	CASTPGQTYNEQFF	TGTGCCAGCACCCCGGGACAGACTTACAATGAGCAGTTCTTC
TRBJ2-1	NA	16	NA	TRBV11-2	CASSSLTGRAGNEQFF	TGTGCCAGCAGCTCCCTGACAGGTCGGGCCGGGAATGAGCAGTTCTTC
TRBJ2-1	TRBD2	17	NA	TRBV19	CASSTTSGGFSYNEQFF	TGTGCCAGTAGTACCACTAGCGGGGGATTCTCCTACAATGAGCAGTTCTTC
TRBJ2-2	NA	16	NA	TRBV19	CASSMPHRALTGELFF	TGTGCCAGTAGTATGCCGCACAGGGCCCTCACCGGGGAGCTGTTTTTT
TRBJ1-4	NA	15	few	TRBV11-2	CASSLSTGGNEKLFF	TGTGCCAGCAGCTTGTCGACAGGCGGGAATGAAAAACTGTTTTTT
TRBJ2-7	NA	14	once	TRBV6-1	CASSEGDNSYEQYF	TGTGCCAGCAGTGAGGGGGACAACTCCTACGAGCAGTACTTC
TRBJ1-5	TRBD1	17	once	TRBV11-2	CASSLGAGQGTNQPQHF	TGTGCCAGCAGCTTAGGCGCGGGACAGGGGACGAATCAGCCCCAGCATTTT
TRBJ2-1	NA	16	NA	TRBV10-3	CAISELEGARYNEQFF	TGTGCCATCAGTGAATTAGAAGGGGCTCGGTACAATGAGCAGTTCTTC
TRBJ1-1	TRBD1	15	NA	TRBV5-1	CASSFRDRVSTEAFF	TGCGCCAGCAGCTTCCGGGACAGGGTGAGCACTGAAGCTTTCTTT
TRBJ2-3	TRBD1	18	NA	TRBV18	CASSKLPGQGNVPDTQYF	TGTGCCAGCTCAAAGTTACCGGGACAGGGTAACGTGCCAGATACGCAGTATTTT
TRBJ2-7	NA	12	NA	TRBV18	CASSPPWYEQYF	TGTGCCAGCTCACCACCATGGTACGAGCAGTACTTC
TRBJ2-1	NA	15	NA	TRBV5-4	CASSLGLALHNEQFF	TGTGCCAGCAGCTTAGGTCTAGCGCTGCACAATGAGCAGTTCTTC
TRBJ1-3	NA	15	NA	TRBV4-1	CASRKGAPFGNTIYF	TGCGCCAGCAGGAAGGGAGCTCCCTTTGGAAACACCATATATTTT
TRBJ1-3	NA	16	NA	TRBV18	CASSPPTGLSGNTIYF	TGTGCCAGCTCACCGCCCACAGGACTCTCTGGAAACACCATATATTTT
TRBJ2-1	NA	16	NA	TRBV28	CASSLPGASSYNEQFF	TGTGCCAGCAGTTTACCCGGGGCGAGCTCCTACAATGAGCAGTTCTTC
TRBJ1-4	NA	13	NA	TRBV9	CASSRTLNEKLFF	TGTGCCAGCAGCAGGACACTTAATGAAAAACTGTTTTTT